Presented here are 17 T cell receptor beta chains from one specimen sequenced in a study of cytomegalovirus exposure and HLA in healthy donors. Use of 60 Vbeta and 13 Jbeta primers characterized the PCR. Some clones are missing from TCRdb's copy, which holds only in-frame ones; the method was immunoSEQ multiplex PCR. The sample contains tens of thousands of clones, about 87% of which appear only once. Source material: PBMCs. The origin of the receptors is a boy between 10 and 17 years old in good health and CMV-seronegative.

V usage is TRBV6-1 and J usage is TRBJ2-5, with 10 bases identical to TRBD2. Per the germline V gene, CDR1 is MNHNS and CDR2 is SASEGT. This CDR3 comprises 17 residues. V lost 2 bases, J lost 5 bases, and 11 bases stayed unmatched. CDR3 bases: TGTGCCAGCAGTGAACGTGGGAGCGGGGGGGCCTTCGAGACCCAGTACTTC. Its protein product is CASSERGSGGAFETQYF.

The V and J genes are TRBV4-2 and TRBJ2-7; TRBD2 is a possible D gene (6 bases). The length of the CDR3 is 17 residues. V lost 0 bases, J lost 4 bases, and 19 bases lay in between. The V gene's germline CDR1 is LGHNA and CDR2 YNFKEQ. CDR3 coding DNA: TGTGCCAGCAGCCAAGAGGGTTCGGCTAGCGAAACTTACGAGCAGTACTTC. As protein: CASSQEGSASETYEQYF.

V usage is TRBV7-6 and J usage is TRBJ2-1; 8 nucleotides line up with TRBD1. This CDR3 spans 15 amino acids. V lost 5 bases and J lost 8; bases outside the gene matches: 11. CDR1 and CDR2 (germline): SGHVS, FNYEAQ. The CDR3 DNA reads TGTGCCAGCAGCCCCAGAGGACAGGGTAGTGATGAGCAGTTCTTC. Translating it yields CASSPRGQGSDEQFF.

V usage is TRBV7-9 and J usage is TRBJ2-3, with D unresolved. The CDR3 contains 15 residues. Deletions cut 9 bases from V and 1 base from J, with 17 bases between. CDR1 and CDR2 (germline): SEHNR, FQNEAQ (reference sequence). The CDR3 loop is CARVQPTQGTDTQYF. The CDR3 region has the DNA TGTGCCAGAGTACAGCCTACCCAGGGCACAGATACGCAGTATTTT. The full variable domain, completed using reference TRBV7-9 and TRBJ2-3, is DTGVSQNPRHKITKRGQNVTFRCDPISEHNRLYWYRQTLGQGPEFLTYFQNEAQLEKSRLLSDRFSAERPKGSFSTLEIQRTEQGDSAMYLCARVQPTQGTDTQYFGPGTRLTVL.

In this sample, this clone turned up a few times. This rearrangement joins TRBV6-4 to TRBJ2-3, with D tentatively TRBD1 (6 bases). The CDR3 has 15 amino acids. Trimming cost V 0 bases and J 0 bases, with 7 bases left between them. Looked up from germline, CDR1 is MRHNA and CDR2 is SNTAGT. CDR3 loop: CASSDSGQSTDTQYF. CDR3 DNA sequence: TGTGCCAGCAGTGACTCGGGACAAAGCACAGATACGCAGTATTTT.

The sample holds one count of this clone. The chain employs TRBV30 and TRBJ2-5, with a weak D call TRBD2 (6 bases). CDR1 GTSNPN and CDR2 SVGIG come from the germline V gene (reference sequence). This CDR3 has 14 residues. With 0 bases removed from V and 4 bases from J, the gap between germline ends came to 12 bases. CDR3 amino acids: CAWSVMGGGETQYF. The CDR3 DNA follows: TGTGCCTGGAGTGTAATGGGAGGTGGAGAGACCCAGTACTTC.

The chain carries TRBV5-8 and TRBJ2-7; D perhaps matches TRBD1 (6 bases). V dropped 0 bases and J dropped 6 bases, with 7 bases sitting between them. The CDR3 has 12 residues. In germline, CDR1 is SGHTS, CDR2 YDEGEE. CDR3 DNA sequence: TGTGCCAGCAGCTTGGGAGGGGGCGAGCAGTACTTC. This encodes CASSLGGGEQYF.

This clone was seen a few times. V is TRBV29-1 and J is TRBJ1-1, with a tentative D call TRBD1 (6 bases). The CDR3 is 12 amino acids. Trimming pared 8 bases from V and 4 bases from J, leaving 14 bases between. Per the germline V gene, CDR1 is SQVTM and CDR2 is ANQGSEA. DNA for the CDR3: TGCAGCATGACCGGACAGCTCACTGAAGCTTTCTTT. Protein: CSMTGQLTEAFF.

The chain has TRBV6-1 and TRBJ2-3, with D possibly being TRBD2 (6 bases). Germline loops: CDR1 MNHNS, CDR2 SASEGT. The CDR3 consists of 14 residues. The germline V and J ends were trimmed by 4 bases and 0 bases, with 8 bases remaining between them. CDR3 nucleotides: TGTGCCAGCAGTGCCGGGGGTAGCACAGATACGCAGTATTTT. As protein: CASSAGGSTDTQYF.

The J gene is TRBJ2-2, the V gene TRBV30; no firm D call. Germline V gene data show CDR1 as GTSNPN and CDR2 as SVGIG (reference sequence). Trimming cost V 3 bases and J 7 bases, with 12 bases left between them. The CDR3 runs to 13 residues. The CDR3 reads CAWRMAASGELFF. CDR3 DNA: TGTGCCTGGAGGATGGCAGCTAGCGGGGAGCTGTTTTTT.

This rearrangement joins TRBV7-8 to TRBJ2-1; weak D call: TRBD2 (6 bases). The V end lost 0 bases, the J end lost 2 bases, and 8 bases lay between the germline ends. This CDR3 comprises 15 residues. In germline, CDR1 is SGHVS, CDR2 FQNEAQ. In DNA form, the CDR3 reads TGTGCCAGCAGCTTAGCGGGGGGAACCTACAATGAGCAGTTCTTC. Translating it yields CASSLAGGTYNEQFF.

V and J are TRBV27 and TRBJ1-5; TRBD1 aligns across 8 bases. The germline gives CDR1 MNHEY, CDR2 SMNVEV (reference sequence). The length of the CDR3 is 16 residues. Germline trimming cut 5 bases from V and 4 bases from J; bases unmatched to any gene: 10. For the CDR3, the DNA is TGTGCCAGCAGTCATTCCTACCGACAGGGGAATCAGCCCCAGCATTTT. Translated, it gives CASSHSYRQGNQPQHF.

This clone was detected once. This chain connects TRBV9 to TRBJ1-4, with unresolved D. The V gene's germline CDR1 is SGDLS and CDR2 YYNGEE. Trimming took 3 bases from V and 7 from J, leaving 10 bases between them. The CDR3 loop spans 13 amino acids. CDR3 DNA sequence: TGTGCCAGCAGCGGGGCGGGAGGTGAAAAACTGTTTTTT. As protein: CASSGAGGEKLFF.

The J gene is TRBJ2-5, the V gene TRBV29-1; the match to TRBD1 covers 8 bases. Germline CDR1 and CDR2: SQVTM and ANQGSEA. V lost 7 bases, J lost 2 bases, and 9 bases stayed unmatched. The CDR3 has 14 amino acids. The CDR3 sequence is CSASPNRGQETQYF. The CDR3 DNA is TGCAGCGCCTCCCCAAACAGGGGGCAAGAGACCCAGTACTTC.

This sequence joins TRBV5-4 and TRBJ2-2; the match to TRBD1 covers 7 bases. V shed 4 bases, J shed 2 bases, and the junction held 8 bases outside the gene matches. The CDR3 has 16 residues. In germline, CDR1 is SGHNT, CDR2 YYREEE (reference sequence). The CDR3 sequence: CASSPRTGINTGELFF. The CDR3 region has the DNA TGTGCCAGCAGCCCGCGGACAGGAATCAACACCGGGGAGCTGTTTTTT.

The chain carries TRBV2 and TRBJ1-2; a weak D match, TRBD1 (5 bases). V was shortened by 2 bases and J by 4 bases, with 8 bases between the two germline ends. Germline loops: CDR1 SNHLY, CDR2 FYNNEI. The CDR3 is 13 residues long. The CDR3: CASSEWGGYGYTF. The CDR3, as DNA: TGTGCCAGCAGTGAATGGGGCGGCTATGGCTACACCTTC.

J is TRBJ2-2 and V is TRBV11-2, with D possibly TRBD1 on 5 matching bases. The CDR3 sequence is 16 residues long. Germline V gene lookup returns CDR1 SGHAT and CDR2 FQNNGV. V lost 2 bases and J lost 2, with 12 bases in between. In nucleotides, the CDR3 is TGTGCCAGCAGCTTAAACCCAGGGATTAACACCGGGGAGCTGTTTTTT. Amino acids: CASSLNPGINTGELFF.